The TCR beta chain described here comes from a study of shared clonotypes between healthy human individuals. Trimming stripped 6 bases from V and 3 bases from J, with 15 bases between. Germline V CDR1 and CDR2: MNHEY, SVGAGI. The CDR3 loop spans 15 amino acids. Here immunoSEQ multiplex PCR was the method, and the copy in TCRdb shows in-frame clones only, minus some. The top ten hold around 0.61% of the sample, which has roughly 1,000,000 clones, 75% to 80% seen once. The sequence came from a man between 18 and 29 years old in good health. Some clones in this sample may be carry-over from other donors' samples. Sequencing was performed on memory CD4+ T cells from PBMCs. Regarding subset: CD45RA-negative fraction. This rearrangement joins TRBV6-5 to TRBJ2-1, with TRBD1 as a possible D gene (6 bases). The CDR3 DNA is TGTGCCAGCAGCCCCGGACAGACCAGCTACAATGAGCAGTTCTTC. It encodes CASSPGQTSYNEQFF.